Presented here are 32 T cell receptor beta chains from one specimen sequenced in a study of control samples from healthy donors and cancer patients (dated by TCRdb to 2020 to 2021). Receptors were amplified or captured by the immunoSEQ multiplex PCR assay. TCRdb carries this immuneACCESS record with in-frame sequences only. Its versions omit some clonotypes, under half of them owing to an unresolved V gene in the studies checked, with the rest unexplained. The sample includes 100,000 to 150,000 clones, with roughly 90% observed a single time. Around 6.9% of the sample rests with the top ten. Specimen: PBMCs. The receptors shown here come from a man aged 50-59 years with head and neck cancer.

This clone occurred once. The chain links TRBV15 to TRBJ1-5, with D hard to call. Germline V gene data show CDR1 as LNHNV and CDR2 as YYDKDF (reference sequence). Trimming removed 1 base from V and 6 bases from J, with 13 bases in between. The CDR3 sequence is 15 residues long. The CDR3: CATSRGGSRGQPQHF. The CDR3, as DNA: TGTGCCACCAGCAGAGGCGGGAGCCGGGGTCAGCCCCAGCATTTT. The full variable domain, with the rest looked up from reference TRBV15 and TRBJ1-5, is DAMVIQNPRYQVTQFGKPVTLSCSQTLNHNVMYWYQQKSSQAPKLLFHYYDKDFNNEADTPDNFQSRRPNTSFCFLDIRSPGLGDTAMYLCATSRGGSRGQPQHFGDGTRLSIL.

The V and J genes are TRBV29-1 and TRBJ1-2, with D hard to call. The V end was cut by 3 bases, the J end by 5 bases, with 19 bases between. Germline loops: CDR1 SQVTM, CDR2 ANQGSEA. There are 15 residues in the CDR3. CDR3 sequence: CSVDGAVGGSYGYTF. CDR3 in DNA: TGCAGCGTTGATGGTGCCGTCGGCGGGAGTTATGGCTACACCTTC. Drawing the rest from reference TRBV29-1 and TRBJ1-2, the complete variable domain is SAVISQKPSRDICQRGTSLTIQCQVDSQVTMMFWYRQQPGQSLTLIATANQGSEATYESGFVIDKFPISRPNLTFSTLTVSNMSPEDSSIYLCSVDGAVGGSYGYTFGSGTRLTVV.

The V call is TRBV5-1, the J call TRBJ2-3; 7 positions agree with TRBD1. J lost 0 bases, V lost 1 base, and 5 bases had no gene match. In germline, CDR1 is SGHRS, CDR2 YFSETQ. There are 16 residues in the CDR3. CDR3 DNA sequence: TGCGCCAGCAGCTTGACAGGGGACCCTAGCACAGATACGCAGTATTTT. It codes for CASSLTGDPSTDTQYF.

The J gene is TRBJ2-3, the V gene TRBV7-2; D is unresolved. The CDR3 extends over 15 amino acids. Germline CDR1 is SGHTA and CDR2 is FQGNSA. The V and J ends lost 5 bases and 4 bases respectively, with 16 bases between them. CDR3 DNA sequence: TGTGCCAGCAGCCCGTCTCTAGTTTTATCAGATACGCAGTATTTT. Its translation: CASSPSLVLSDTQYF.

The chain recombines TRBV2 with TRBJ1-4; D might be TRBD1 (5 bases). The CDR3 is 14 residues long. Looked up from germline, CDR1 is SNHLY and CDR2 is FYNNEI. The ends were cut back, 3 bases at V and 8 bases at J, with 13 bases in the middle. The CDR3 is CASSEERGAEKLFF. The CDR3 DNA reads as TGTGCCAGCAGTGAGGAGAGGGGTGCAGAAAAACTGTTTTTT.

The genes are TRBV4-1 and TRBJ2-7; D gene uncertain. This CDR3 spans 13 amino acids. V lost 4 bases, J lost 0 bases, and 7 bases lay in between. Germline CDR1 MGHRA, CDR2 YSYEKL. The CDR3 sequence is CASSPRSSYEQYF. For the CDR3, the DNA is TGCGCCAGCAGCCCCAGGAGCTCCTACGAGCAGTACTTC.

This clone appeared a few times. This chain links TRBV18 with TRBJ1-6; no reliable D call. The CDR3 covers 14 residues. Germline V gene sequence: CDR1 KGHSH, CDR2 LQKENI. Trimming removed 1 base at V and 8 bases at J, with 9 bases between. CDR3 DNA: TGTGCCAGCTCACCACTGGCAGTTTATTCACCCCTCCACTTT. Its protein product is CASSPLAVYSPLHF.

The V call is TRBV6-1, the J call TRBJ1-4; D ambiguous. Germline CDR1 MNHNS, CDR2 SASEGT. This CDR3 is 14 amino acids long. Trimming took off 2 bases at V and 7 bases at J, with 11 bases between the two ends. CDR3 protein: CASSELLTGEKLFF. In nucleotides, the CDR3 is TGTGCCAGCAGTGAATTACTTACGGGTGAAAAACTGTTTTTT.

The chain recombines TRBV3-1 (or the pseudogene TRBV3-2) with TRBJ2-1; 8 bases fit TRBD2. The ends lost 0 bases at V and 6 bases at J; junction bases unmatched: 4. The germline gives CDR1 LGHDT, CDR2 YNNKEL (reference sequence). The CDR3 sequence is 15 residues long. CDR3 bases: TGTGCCAGCAGCCAAGAAGCGGGAGTAAGCAATGAGCAGTTCTTC. Its protein product is CASSQEAGVSNEQFF.

In its sample, this clone was seen once. V is TRBV6-6 and J is TRBJ2-7, with 8 bases identical to TRBD1. V dropped 4 bases and J dropped 2; count of bases not matched to a gene: 1. The germline CDR1 and CDR2 sequences are MNHNY and SVGAGI (reference sequence). This CDR3 is built from 13 residues. CDR3: CASSSQGAYEQYF. CDR3 in DNA: TGTGCCAGCAGTTCACAGGGGGCCTACGAGCAGTACTTC.

The CDR3 spells CASSLRALNYGYTF. The CDR3 DNA reads TGTGCCAGCAGCTTAAGGGCCCTGAACTATGGCTACACCTTC. The rearrangement links TRBV5-6 to TRBJ1-2; D gene uncertain. CDR3 length equals 14 residues. V lost 2 bases and J 2 bases, leaving 10 bases between the germline ends. Germline V gene lookup returns CDR1 SGHDT and CDR2 YYEEEE.

The chain carries TRBV5-1 and TRBJ1-1; D uncertain. Between the trimmed V and J ends, which lost 3 bases and 6 bases, there was a span of 12 bases. This CDR3 has 13 residues. Germline V CDR1 and CDR2: SGHRS, YFSETQ. CDR3 residues: CASSWEYDPEAFF. CDR3 DNA: TGCGCCAGCAGCTGGGAATACGACCCTGAAGCTTTCTTT.

The chain couples TRBV18 to TRBJ2-1; 8 bases are shared with TRBD2. Germline assignment: CDR1 KGHSH and CDR2 LQKENI. CDR3 length equals 16 residues. V shed 3 bases, J shed 5 bases, and the junction held 9 bases outside the gene matches. The CDR3 loop reads CASSPPQLAGHNEQFF. Written as DNA, the CDR3 is TGTGCCAGCTCACCTCCGCAGCTAGCGGGCCACAATGAGCAGTTCTTC.

The chain links TRBV10-1 to TRBJ2-1, with D possibly TRBD2 on 5 matching bases. Germline V gene sequence: CDR1 WNHNN, CDR2 SYGVQD (reference sequence). This CDR3 is built from 13 residues. V lost 8 bases to trimming and J lost 8 bases, with 16 bases between them. The CDR3 DNA is TGCGCCAGCTCGGACCTCAACGGGGATGAGCAGTTCTTC. Amino acid sequence: CASSDLNGDEQFF.

The chain recombines TRBV9 with TRBJ1-3, with TRBD1 matching 9 bases. Trimming removed 1 base from V and 0 bases from J; junction bases left unmatched: 2. The CDR3 sequence is 16 residues long. Germline values: CDR1 SGDLS, CDR2 YYNGEE. The CDR3 region is CASSVQTGGSGNTIYF. The CDR3 DNA reads as TGTGCCAGCAGCGTACAGACAGGGGGCTCTGGAAACACCATATATTTT.

This chain joins TRBV7-9 and TRBJ2-7; no reliable D call. This CDR3 is 12 amino acids long. V shed 4 bases and J shed 3 bases, with 7 bases lying between them. CDR1 and CDR2 from the germline V gene are SEHNR and FQNEAQ (reference sequence). DNA for the CDR3: TGTGCCAGCAGCTACAAAAGCTACGAGCAGTACTTC. Residues: CASSYKSYEQYF.

This chain connects TRBV7-9 to TRBJ2-1; D is uncertain. Germline loops: CDR1 SEHNR, CDR2 FQNEAQ (reference sequence). CDR3 size: 16 residues. Trimming took 1 base from V and 8 from J, leaving 18 bases between them. CDR3 DNA: TGTGCCAGCAGCTTAGGTGGTAACTCCCTACAAGATGAGCAGTTCTTC. Translated: CASSLGGNSLQDEQFF. The full variable domain, rest sourced from reference TRBV7-9 and TRBJ2-1, is DTGVSQNPRHKITKRGQNVTFRCDPISEHNRLYWYRQTLGQGPEFLTYFQNEAQLEKSRLLSDRFSAERPKGSFSTLEIQRTEQGDSAMYLCASSLGGNSLQDEQFFGPGTRLTVL.

The chain combines TRBV5-1 with TRBJ2-5, with D possibly called TRBD1 or TRBD2 (5 bases each). Germline CDR1 and CDR2: SGHRS and YFSETQ. The V gene lost 4 bases and the J gene lost 5 bases, with 24 bases spanning the gap. The CDR3 covers 17 residues. CDR3 region: CASSHGIRGGKLETQYF. The CDR3 region has the DNA TGCGCCAGCAGCCATGGGATCCGGGGCGGCAAGTTGGAGACCCAGTACTTC.

This chain uses TRBV27 with TRBJ2-5; D is unresolved. CDR1 is MNHEY and CDR2 is SMNVEV in the germline V gene (reference sequence). V gave up 6 bases and J gave up 0 bases, with 8 bases separating them. CDR3 size: 13 residues. The CDR3 sequence: CASSQRYQETQYF. The CDR3 bases are TGTGCCAGCAGCCAAAGGTACCAAGAGACCCAGTACTTC.

This clone turned up a few times. The rearrangement joins TRBV12-3 or TRBV12-4 to TRBJ1-1; TRBD1 might be the D (5 bases). Trimming cost V 3 bases and J 7 bases, with 12 bases left between them. The length of the CDR3 is 13 residues. The CDR3 loop reads CASSFSGPREAFF. The CDR3 bases are TGTGCCAGCAGTTTTTCAGGGCCCCGTGAAGCTTTCTTT.

The CDR3 sequence: CASSYWGLSTDTQYF. Here the CDR3 DNA reads TGTGCCAGCAGTTACTGGGGATTGAGCACAGATACGCAGTATTTT. V is TRBV11-2 and J is TRBJ2-3; D is unresolved. The CDR3 runs 15 residues. With 6 bases removed from V and 0 bases from J, the gap between germline ends came to 13 bases. Germline V lookup: CDR1 SGHAT, CDR2 FQNNGV.

The J gene is TRBJ2-7, the V gene TRBV18, with D unresolved. The V end was cut by 6 bases, the J end by 3 bases, with 15 bases between. Germline assignment: CDR1 KGHSH and CDR2 LQKENI. This CDR3 has 14 amino acids. CDR3 bases: TGTGCCAGCTCCGTCGCAACCGGCATCTACGAGCAGTACTTC. This codes for CASSVATGIYEQYF.

The chain has TRBV10-1 and TRBJ1-5; D possibly corresponds to TRBD1 (5 bases). Germline assignment: CDR1 WNHNN and CDR2 SYGVQD (reference sequence). The CDR3 runs 12 residues. V was clipped by 2 bases and J by 8 bases, with 7 bases between them. The CDR3 DNA sequence: TGCGCCAGCAGTGAGGGAGGGGAGCCCCAGCATTTT. It encodes CASSEGGEPQHF.

The chain joins TRBV18 to TRBJ1-1; no definite D call. The length of the CDR3 is 14 residues. Trimming pared 1 base from V and 1 base from J, leaving 7 bases between. CDR1 KGHSH and CDR2 LQKENI come from the germline V gene. Here the CDR3 reads CASSPRTENTEAFF. In DNA, the CDR3 is TGTGCCAGCTCACCACGGACGGAGAACACTGAAGCTTTCTTT.

The chain couples TRBV7-8 to TRBJ1-1, with D perhaps matching TRBD1 (6 bases). Trimming removed 5 bases at V and 5 bases at J, with 21 bases between. Germline assignment: CDR1 SGHVS and CDR2 FQNEAQ. The CDR3 length is 16 residues. The CDR3 nucleotides read TGTGCCAGCAGCCCTCGGGGCAGGGGTAGAAGGACTGAAGCTTTCTTT. This translates into CASSPRGRGRRTEAFF.

The chain combines TRBV13 with TRBJ1-4; D may be TRBD1 (6 bases). CDR1 is PRHDT, CDR2 FYEKMQ, per germline (reference sequence). The CDR3 length is 21 residues. V was cut by 5 bases and J by 4 bases, with 32 bases left in between. Written as DNA, the CDR3 is TGTGCCAGCAGCCGCAGGACCGGCGGCGGGGGCGGCTTTTTGGATAATGAAAAACTGTTTTTT. This gives the protein CASSRRTGGGGGFLDNEKLFF.

The table lists this clone with a few counts. The rearrangement joins TRBV5-1 to TRBJ1-2; D may be TRBD1 (5 bases). Germline CDR1 SGHRS, CDR2 YFSETQ. The CDR3 is 15 residues long. Trimming removed 2 bases at V and 2 bases at J, with 13 bases between. In nucleotides, the CDR3 is TGCGCCAGCAGCTTTATGACAGAGACGAACTATGGCTACACCTTC. Translation gives CASSFMTETNYGYTF.

This clone was counted between two and nine times. The gene calls are TRBV12-2 and TRBJ2-2; the table's TRBD1 call for D was not verified on the DNA. TRBV12-2 is flagged as a pseudogene. There are 16 residues in the CDR3. The CDR3 sequence is CASRLAPGQGIGELFF. The CDR3 DNA reads TGTGCAAGTCGCTTAGCGCCCGGACAGGGGATCGGGGAGCTGTTTTTT.

This chain links TRBV7-3 with TRBJ2-5; TRBD1 agrees at 8 bases. The CDR3 consists of 15 residues. The J segment lost 5 bases and the V segment lost 1 base, leaving 6 bases of the junction unmatched. From germline, CDR1 is SGHTA and CDR2 FQGTGA. The CDR3 nucleotides are TGTGCCAGCAGCTTAAGACAGGGGACGATGGAGACCCAGTACTTC. Its protein is CASSLRQGTMETQYF.

The chain has TRBV5-1 and TRBJ2-7, with D unresolved. CDR3 length: 12 amino acids. Trimming took off 0 bases at V and 7 bases at J, with 8 bases between the two ends. Germline V gene lookup returns CDR1 SGHRS and CDR2 YFSETQ. Here the CDR3 reads CASSLEGNEQYF. The CDR3 nucleotides read TGCGCCAGCAGCTTGGAAGGGAATGAGCAGTACTTC.

This chain joins TRBV5-1 and TRBJ1-3; D is unresolved. Between the trimmed V and J ends, which lost 0 bases and 2 bases, there was a span of 6 bases. This CDR3 contains 14 residues. Germline-derived CDR1 and CDR2 are SGHRS and YFSETQ. The DNA of the CDR3 is TGCGCCAGCAGCTTGGGGACCGCTGGAAACACCATATATTTT. Translating it yields CASSLGTAGNTIYF.

The chain recombines TRBV29-1 with TRBJ2-5, with TRBD2 identical over 14 bases. Germline loops: CDR1 SQVTM, CDR2 ANQGSEA. After removal of 6 bases from V and 6 bases from J, the junction contained 12 bases not matched to a gene. The CDR3 runs 16 residues. The CDR3 nucleotides are TGCAGCGTGATGGGGGGACTAGCGGGAGATTTACAGACCCAGTACTTC. Its protein is CSVMGGLAGDLQTQYF.